The entry that follows covers one T cell receptor beta chain sequence. Sequencing libraries for TCR beta were prepared with iRepertoire HTBI primers and Arm-PCR of CDR3 regions. MiXCR was run by TCRdb on the multiplex PCR reads, yielding one entry per CDR3 protein. This table holds 390,000 or so distinct CDR3 sequences, more than 20% found once. Time point noted: persistent/refractory GD, antithyroid drugs over 5 years with positive TRAb. The TCR library was made from RNA that had been extracted from PBMCs in TRIzol. This sample is part of a study of regulatory T cells in long-lasting Graves disease. V lost 1 base to trimming and J lost 4 bases, with 10 bases between them. There are 15 residues in the CDR3. The germline CDR1 and CDR2 sequences are SGHTA and FQGTGA.

The chain has TRBV7-3 and TRBJ2-2; D is perhaps TRBD2 (6 bases). The TCR was taken from a woman aged 40 to 50 with Graves disease. This specimen consisted of peripheral blood mononuclear cells (PBMCs), obtained when the disease was refractory, from a patient treated with antithyroid drugs. The CDR3: CASSLNGRSTGELFF. Here the CDR3 DNA reads TGTGCCAGCAGCTTAAATGGGAGGAGCACCGGGGAGCTGTTTTTT.